The 32 T cell receptor beta chains given below trace back to one sample, sequenced in a study of T cell responses to AZD1222 COVID-19 vaccine. Only in-frame clones appear in the TCRdb table, and some are missing; sequencing was by immunoSEQ multiplex PCR. The sample contains 110,000 or so clones, around 84% of which appear only once. The sequencing here drew on peripheral blood, taken 28 days after the second AZD1222 dose. Receptor source: an adult who received the AZD1222 COVID-19 vaccine.

The rearrangement uses TRBV18 and TRBJ2-3, with D possibly matching TRBD2 (5 bases). Germline lookup yields CDR1 KGHSH and CDR2 LQKENI. The CDR3 length is 15 residues. With 1 base removed from V and 2 bases from J, the gap between germline ends came to 10 bases. CDR3 in amino acids: CASSPRAEITDTQYF. The DNA of the CDR3 is TGTGCCAGCTCACCACGAGCGGAAATCACAGATACGCAGTATTTT. The variable domain in full, completed from reference TRBV18 and TRBJ2-3, reads NAGVMQNPRHLVRRRGQEARLRCSPMKGHSHVYWYRQLPEEGLKFMVYLQKENIIDESGMPKERFSAEFPKEGPSILRIQQVVRGDSAAYFCASSPRAEITDTQYFGPGTRLTVL.

V and J are TRBV24-1 and TRBJ2-2; TRBD2 matches at 14 bases. CDR1 and CDR2 from the germline V gene are KGHDR and SFDVKD. The V segment lost 4 bases and the J segment 2 bases; nucleotides outside the gene matches: 5. The CDR3 loop spans 18 amino acids. DNA of the CDR3: TGTGCCACCAGTGACTCGGGACTAGCGGGGGATAACACCGGGGAGCTGTTTTTT. It translates to CATSDSGLAGDNTGELFF.

The chain has TRBV12-5 and TRBJ1-5; TRBD1 agrees at 8 bases. Trimming cost V 7 bases and J 3 bases; bases outside gene matches: 14. Germline V gene lookup returns CDR1 LGHNT and CDR2 FRNRAP. The CDR3 sequence is 17 residues long. The CDR3 protein is CASANNPGTGNNQPQHF. The CDR3 nucleotides are TGTGCTAGTGCCAATAATCCGGGGACAGGAAACAATCAGCCCCAGCATTTT. The variable domain in full, completed from reference TRBV12-5 and TRBJ1-5, reads DARVTQTPRHKVTEMGQEVTMRCQPILGHNTVFWYRQTMMQGLELLAYFRNRAPLDDSGMPKDRFSAEMPDATLATLKIQPSEPRDSAVYFCASANNPGTGNNQPQHFGDGTRLSIL.

J is TRBJ1-1 and V is TRBV3-1 (or the pseudogene TRBV3-2); 8 bases align to TRBD1. Germline V lookup: CDR1 LGHDT, CDR2 YNNKEL (reference sequence). The junction had 8 bases not matched to a gene; V was cut back by 4 bases and J by 7 bases. The CDR3 sequence is 14 residues long. CDR3 in amino acids: CASSRRQGIFEAFF. The CDR3 nucleotides read TGTGCCAGCAGCCGAAGACAGGGGATATTTGAAGCTTTCTTT.

This rearrangement joins TRBV4-3 to TRBJ2-7; tentatively, D is TRBD1 (5 bases). The CDR3 has 14 residues. Germline assignment: CDR1 LGHNA and CDR2 YSLEER. V lost 1 base and J lost 3, with 10 bases in between. Written as DNA, the CDR3 is TGCGCCAGCAGCCAAGTTAGGGGTGGCTACGAGCAGTACTTC. Translation gives CASSQVRGGYEQYF.

The CDR3 DNA follows: TGTGCCAGCAGAAGAGCGGGGGGGCCGGGAAATGAGCAGTTCTTC. Protein product: CASRRAGGPGNEQFF. This chain links TRBV6-5 with TRBJ2-1; 10 positions match TRBD2. Germline CDR1 is MNHEY and CDR2 is SVGAGI. The J segment lost 7 bases and the V segment lost 6 bases, leaving 9 bases of the junction unmatched. The CDR3 loop spans 15 amino acids.

This clone occurred once. This chain connects TRBV20-1 to TRBJ1-2; no clear D. The CDR3 is 9 amino acids. Germline CDR1 DFQATT, CDR2 SNEGSKA (reference sequence). V lost 6 bases, J lost 8 bases, and 7 bases lay in between. CDR3 nucleotide sequence: TGCAGTGCCTCCTGGGGCTACACCTTC. Translated: CSASWGYTF.

This clone was found a few times. V is TRBV7-9 and J is TRBJ1-1, with D perhaps matching TRBD1 (6 bases). From germline, CDR1 is SEHNR and CDR2 FQNEAQ (reference sequence). The CDR3 has 12 residues. V lost 2 bases and J lost 8, with 9 bases in between. CDR3 sequence reads: CASSLRQGEAFF. CDR3 DNA: TGTGCCAGCAGCTTAAGGCAGGGGGAAGCTTTCTTT. Full variable domain (missing parts from reference TRBV7-9 and TRBJ1-1): DTGVSQNPRHKITKRGQNVTFRCDPISEHNRLYWYRQTLGQGPEFLTYFQNEAQLEKSRLLSDRFSAERPKGSFSTLEIQRTEQGDSAMYLCASSLRQGEAFFGQGTRLTVV.

CDR3: CASSFWTGQTISGNTIYF. In nucleotides, the CDR3 is TGTGCCAGCAGCTTTTGGACGGGACAGACAATCTCTGGAAACACCATATATTTT. This chain links TRBV11-2 with TRBJ1-3, with 7 bases aligning to TRBD1. V lost 3 bases to trimming and J lost 0 bases; unmatched junction nucleotides: 11. The germline gives CDR1 SGHAT, CDR2 FQNNGV. The CDR3 contains 18 residues. The full variable domain, rest sourced from reference TRBV11-2 and TRBJ1-3, is EAGVAQSPRYKIIEKRQSVAFWCNPISGHATLYWYQQILGQGPKLLIQFQNNGVVDDSQLPKDRFSAERLKGVDSTLKIQPAKLEDSAVYLCASSFWTGQTISGNTIYFGEGSWLTVV.

This chain connects TRBV6-5 to TRBJ1-2; TRBD1 aligns across 7 bases. The CDR3 is made up of 13 amino acids. The germline gives CDR1 MNHEY, CDR2 SVGAGI. With 6 bases clipped from V and 8 bases from J, the junction kept 9 bases outside the gene matches. This CDR3 is CASRDRQGGGYTF. The CDR3 coding sequence is TGTGCCAGCAGGGACCGCCAGGGGGGGGGCTACACCTTC.

The gene calls are TRBV7-9 and TRBJ2-7; 10 bases fit TRBD2. CDR3 length equals 15 residues. CDR1 SEHNR and CDR2 FQNEAQ come from the germline V gene (reference sequence). The trim removed 1 base at V and 1 base at J, leaving 1 base unmatched. CDR3 DNA: TGTGCCAGCAGCTTAGTAGCGGGGGGTTCCTACGAGCAGTACTTC. It yields the protein CASSLVAGGSYEQYF.

J is TRBJ1-2 and V is TRBV19; D gene unclear. This CDR3 has 12 residues. Germline values: CDR1 LNHDA, CDR2 SQIVND (reference sequence). Trimming left V 6 bases short and J 13 bases short, with 18 bases between. CDR3 in DNA: TGTGCCAGTAGCCCCCCGGCCGCCGCAAGCACCTTC. This sequence encodes CASSPPAAASTF.

As regards this clone: Other DNA sequences from this sample encode an identical CDR3 as well. The chain employs TRBV6-2 or TRBV6-3 and TRBJ2-7; no clear D. There are 12 residues in the CDR3. Trimming took off 6 bases at V and 3 bases at J, with 9 bases between the two ends. Germline loops: CDR1 MNHEY, CDR2 SVGEGT. The CDR3 bases are TGTGCCAGCAGCCCCCGGGTCTACGAGCAGTACTTC. Its translation: CASSPRVYEQYF.

This clone showed up just once. This chain links TRBV27 with TRBJ2-1; 8 bases align to TRBD2. In germline, CDR1 is MNHEY, CDR2 SMNVEV (reference sequence). This CDR3 has 16 residues. The V gene end was trimmed by 8 bases and the J gene end by 0 bases; junction bases not matched to a gene: 9. The CDR3 DNA sequence: TGTGCCAGCCGTCCTAGCGGGTCCAGCTCCTACAATGAGCAGTTCTTC. This codes for CASRPSGSSSYNEQFF.

This clone was detected a few times. V gene TRBV7-8 combines with J gene TRBJ1-5; D is perhaps TRBD1 (6 bases). V gave up 7 bases and J gave up 2 bases, with 15 bases separating them. This CDR3 is built from 15 residues. The germline gives CDR1 SGHVS, CDR2 FQNEAQ. Here the CDR3 reads CASTARGGRNQPQHF. CDR3 nucleotides: TGTGCCAGCACCGCCCGGGGGGGGCGCAATCAGCCCCAGCATTTT.

This clone is a singleton in its sample. This chain links TRBV5-1 with TRBJ1-6; weak D call: TRBD1 (5 bases). Germline values: CDR1 SGHRS, CDR2 YFSETQ. Trimming took 4 bases from V and 7 from J, leaving 12 bases between them. The CDR3 runs 14 residues. Here the CDR3 reads CASSLGGLNSPLHF. The CDR3 DNA reads as TGCGCCAGCAGCCTGGGGGGACTGAATTCACCCCTCCACTTT.

This clone has only a few counts. The chain's CDR3 is CASSIVSWFRTLMGTEAFF. The CDR3 region has the DNA TGTGCCAGCAGCATCGTAAGTTGGTTCAGGACACTGATGGGTACTGAAGCTTTCTTT. The chain carries TRBV21-1 and TRBJ1-1; TRBD1 reflects the table's D call only, with no check against the DNA. TRBV21-1 is classified as a pseudogene. The CDR3 is 19 residues long.

The chain recombines TRBV18 with TRBJ2-4; perhaps TRBD1 as D (6 bases). The germline V and J ends were trimmed by 3 bases and 0 bases, with 9 bases remaining between them. This CDR3 spans 15 amino acids. CDR1 is KGHSH, CDR2 LQKENI, per germline. The CDR3 DNA reads TGTGCCAGCTCACCCGGACAGCTAGCCAAAAACATTCAGTACTTC. This codes for CASSPGQLAKNIQYF.

This clone showed up just once. V and J are TRBV7-3 and TRBJ2-2; 7 bases match TRBD2. The V gene's germline CDR1 is SGHTA and CDR2 FQGTGA. The CDR3 is made up of 14 amino acids. Losses at the gene ends were 6 bases for V and 4 bases for J; bases not matched to a gene: 5. The CDR3 protein is CASSRTRPTGELFF. CDR3 nucleotides: TGTGCCAGCAGTAGGACTAGACCCACCGGGGAGCTGTTTTTT.

This clone was counted a single time. The chain employs TRBV7-3 and TRBJ2-1, with 9 bases aligning to TRBD2. The CDR3 totals 16 residues. Germline trimming cut 4 bases from V and 0 bases from J; bases unmatched to any gene: 4. The germline CDR1 and CDR2 sequences are SGHTA and FQGTGA. The CDR3 sequence: CASSWILAGSYNEQFF. The CDR3 DNA reads as TGTGCCAGCAGCTGGATACTAGCGGGCTCCTACAATGAGCAGTTCTTC.

The rearrangement joins TRBV11-1 to TRBJ2-2; D not resolved. Trimming stripped 3 bases from V and 4 bases from J, with 6 bases between. Germline V CDR1 and CDR2: SGHAT, FQDESV (reference sequence). The CDR3 has 13 amino acids. The CDR3 sequence: CASSLGGTGELFF. CDR3 in DNA: TGTGCCAGCAGCTTGGGTGGCACCGGGGAGCTGTTTTTT.

This clone appeared a single time. The rearrangement joins TRBV7-8 to TRBJ1-2; TRBD1 aligns across 8 bases. The V gene's germline CDR1 is SGHVS and CDR2 FQNEAQ. The CDR3 has 15 residues. V trimming: 5 bases; J trimming: 5 bases; junction bases outside the gene matches: 10. The CDR3 DNA sequence: TGTGCCAGCAGCCCCCGGACAGGGACCTCTTATGGCTACACCTTC. Its protein is CASSPRTGTSYGYTF.

The chain couples TRBV6-2 or TRBV6-3 to TRBJ2-1; D tentatively reads TRBD1 or TRBD2 (5 bases each). Per germline, CDR1 MNHEY and CDR2 SVGEGT. The CDR3 is made up of 17 amino acids. The V end lost 5 bases, the J end lost 5 bases, and 22 bases lay between the germline ends. CDR3 protein: CASSHRQPQRLNNEQFF. The DNA for the CDR3 is TGTGCCAGCAGTCACCGACAGCCTCAAAGACTAAACAATGAGCAGTTCTTC.

The rearrangement uses TRBV30 and TRBJ1-4; D not resolved. CDR1 and CDR2 from the germline V gene are GTSNPN and SVGIG (reference sequence). Trimming shortened V by 0 bases and J by 0 bases, and 5 bases separated the two germline ends. The CDR3 extends over 14 amino acids. The CDR3 nucleotides read TGTGCCTGGAGTGTAACCACAACTAATGAAAAACTGTTTTTT. Translation gives CAWSVTTTNEKLFF.

CDR3 coding DNA: TGTGCTAGTGGTTTGGACCATGGTCAGCCCCAGCATTTT. This codes for CASGLDHGQPQHF. The rearrangement joins TRBV12-5 to TRBJ1-5, with no clear D. The V end was cut by 1 base, the J end by 6 bases, with 7 bases between. The CDR3 is 13 residues long. Germline CDR1 reads LGHNT; CDR2 reads FRNRAP.

This chain links TRBV7-8 with TRBJ1-2; no definite D call. The CDR3 spans 13 residues. V lost 5 bases and J 12 bases, leaving 19 bases between the germline ends. Germline V lookup: CDR1 SGHVS, CDR2 FQNEAQ. DNA of the CDR3: TGTGCCAGCAGCGAAGAAAGAATATTCAGAGACACCTTC. Translating it yields CASSEERIFRDTF.

V is TRBV29-1 and J is TRBJ2-1; D possibly uses TRBD1 or TRBD2 (5 bases each). This CDR3 spans 13 amino acids. V gave up 5 bases and J gave up 6 bases, with 14 bases separating them. Germline values: CDR1 SQVTM, CDR2 ANQGSEA. The DNA for the CDR3 is TGCAGCGTTCCCGGGGTCGGGGCCAATGAGCAGTTCTTC. Its protein product is CSVPGVGANEQFF.

The CDR3 DNA sequence: TGTGCCAGCAGCCAACAGTGGACAGGGGCGAACACTGAAGCTTTCTTT. Its translation: CASSQQWTGANTEAFF. The chain employs TRBV3-1 (or the pseudogene TRBV3-2) and TRBJ1-1; 9 positions agree with TRBD1. Losses at the gene ends were 2 bases for V and 1 base for J; bases not matched to a gene: 5. The CDR3 is 16 amino acids. In germline, CDR1 is LGHDT, CDR2 YNNKEL (reference sequence).

This clone was seen once. The rearrangement uses TRBV9 and TRBJ2-1; D possibly uses TRBD1 or TRBD2 (5 bases each). CDR1 is SGDLS and CDR2 is YYNGEE in the germline V gene. The CDR3 length is 15 residues. Trimming shortened V by 0 bases and J by 6 bases, and 13 bases separated the two germline ends. CDR3 sequence reads: CASSVVPGRTNEQFF. CDR3 coding DNA: TGTGCCAGCAGCGTAGTTCCGGGACGCACCAATGAGCAGTTCTTC.

The CDR3 loop reads CASSLAGQDYNEQFF. The DNA of the CDR3 is TGTGCCAGCAGTTTAGCGGGACAAGATTACAATGAGCAGTTCTTC. The chain employs TRBV28 and TRBJ2-1; D tentatively reads TRBD1 or TRBD2 (6 bases each). V lost 2 bases, J lost 4 bases, and 12 bases lay in between. Germline V CDR1 and CDR2: MDHEN, SYDVKM. This CDR3 is 15 amino acids long.

Turning to this clone: Mismatch with germline at one junction end may stem from a read error. The V call is TRBV27, the J call TRBJ2-2; no clear D. Germline V gives CDR1 MNHEY, CDR2 SMNVEV (reference sequence). The length of the CDR3 is 14 residues. The chain's CDR3 is CASSLEQNPGELFF. The CDR3 region has the DNA TGTGCCAGCAGTTTAGAGCAGAACCCCGGGGAGCTGTTTTTT.

About this clone: Germline and junction disagree at one end, which may indicate a read error. V and J are TRBV30 and TRBJ2-7, with D maybe TRBD1 (6 bases). CDR1 is GTSNPN and CDR2 is SVGIG in the germline V gene (reference sequence). The CDR3 sequence is 12 residues long. CDR3: CAWSVTRTALLF. DNA for the CDR3: TGTGCCTGGAGTGTCACTAGGACAGCTCTACTCTTC.